A selection of T cell receptor beta chains follows, all from one sample in a study of T-cell reconstitution after alpha-beta-depleted transplantation in children. From the PCR reads, TCRdb called clonotypes with MiXCR, one entry per CDR3 protein. The top ten clones hold approximately 6.6% of a sample with 75,000 to 100,000 distinct CDR3 sequences, approximately 8.4% of them seen once. The sample here was PBMCs from the stem cell graft donor, taken from the stem cell graft. The origin of the receptors is a human donor who donated a stem cell graft to a child with congenital amegakaryocytic thrombocytopenia. CDR3s leave out the opening cysteine and the closing phenylalanine or tryptophan.

cdr3_aa: ASSLWASGLPSYNEQF; v_call: TRBV12-3/TRBV12-4; j_call: TRBJ2-1; cdr3_length: 16
cdr3_aa: ASSLEAHAETQY; v_call: TRBV5-4; j_call: TRBJ2-5; cdr3_length: 12
cdr3_aa: ASSFPGAEDTEAF; v_call: TRBV5-8; j_call: TRBJ1-1; cdr3_length: 13
cdr3_aa: ASSGTGLAGNEQF; v_call: TRBV4-2; j_call: TRBJ2-1; cdr3_length: 13
cdr3_aa: ASRGTGRGTEAF; v_call: TRBV12-3/TRBV12-4; j_call: TRBJ1-1; cdr3_length: 12
cdr3_aa: ASSRTGHMISNQPQH; v_call: TRBV4-1; j_call: TRBJ1-5; cdr3_length: 15
cdr3_aa: ASSLRQGSGYGYT; v_call: TRBV12-3/TRBV12-4; j_call: TRBJ1-2; cdr3_length: 13
cdr3_aa: ATRRGTSTQETQY; v_call: TRBV10-3; j_call: TRBJ2-5; cdr3_length: 13
cdr3_aa: ASSLEGPEGQPQH; v_call: TRBV5-1; j_call: TRBJ1-5; cdr3_length: 13
cdr3_aa: ASSPRTGRQDTQY; v_call: TRBV5-1; j_call: TRBJ2-3; cdr3_length: 13
cdr3_aa: ASSRTGDTEAF; v_call: TRBV3-1; j_call: TRBJ1-1; cdr3_length: 11
cdr3_aa: ATSVQGSDSPLH; v_call: TRBV15; j_call: TRBJ1-6; cdr3_length: 12
cdr3_aa: ASSLGAGRGRRGQNIQY; v_call: TRBV11-2; j_call: TRBJ2-4; cdr3_length: 17
cdr3_aa: ASSHNPTGGTTDTQY; v_call: TRBV3-1; j_call: TRBJ2-3; cdr3_length: 15
cdr3_aa: SVSGGLWSNQPQH; v_call: TRBV20-1; j_call: TRBJ1-5; cdr3_length: 13
cdr3_aa: ASRWTGRDTEAF; v_call: TRBV12-3/TRBV12-4; j_call: TRBJ1-1; cdr3_length: 12
cdr3_aa: ASSRSSQETQY; v_call: TRBV18; j_call: TRBJ2-5; cdr3_length: 11
cdr3_aa: ASSLRGRGETQY; v_call: TRBV7-2; j_call: TRBJ2-5; cdr3_length: 12
cdr3_aa: ASSSQRVQRDEQY; v_call: TRBV7-9; j_call: TRBJ2-7; cdr3_length: 13
cdr3_aa: SAGDSANYGYT; v_call: TRBV20-1; j_call: TRBJ1-2; cdr3_length: 11
cdr3_aa: ASSQERGEQF; v_call: TRBV3-1; j_call: TRBJ2-1; cdr3_length: 10
cdr3_aa: ASSGRGGWYEQF; v_call: TRBV6-2/TRBV6-3; j_call: TRBJ2-1; cdr3_length: 12
cdr3_aa: ASVPEPGDYGYT; v_call: TRBV5-1; j_call: TRBJ1-2; cdr3_length: 12
cdr3_aa: ASSASSSYNEQF; v_call: TRBV10-2; j_call: TRBJ2-1; cdr3_length: 12
cdr3_aa: SVDIGGYEAF; v_call: TRBV29-1; j_call: TRBJ1-1; cdr3_length: 10
cdr3_aa: AWRDTGQANNSPLH; v_call: TRBV30; j_call: TRBJ1-6; cdr3_length: 14
cdr3_aa: ASSQDFEADANTGELF; v_call: TRBV3-1; j_call: TRBJ2-2; cdr3_length: 16
cdr3_aa: SVEAGWYGYT; v_call: TRBV29-1; j_call: TRBJ1-2; cdr3_length: 10
cdr3_aa: ASSLSQLNTEAF; v_call: TRBV3-1; j_call: TRBJ1-1; cdr3_length: 12